Presented here are 25 T cell receptor beta chains from one specimen sequenced in a study of cytomegalovirus exposure and HLA in healthy donors (dated by TCRdb to 2016 to 2017). Libraries were constructed by the immunoSEQ multiplex PCR assay. For the multiplex PCR, a mixture combining 60 forward primers for TCR Vbeta segments and 13 reverse primers for TCR Jbeta segments was used. The source is immuneACCESS, and TCRdb retained only in-frame sequences with V and J called. Part of the clones is not carried over; for the studies checked, unresolved V genes explain less than half of this, and the remainder is unexplained. The sample records roughly 150,000 clones, more than 75% of which are singletons. The leading ten clones occupy about 2.4% of the sample. The sequencing input was PBMCs. These receptors were taken from a woman aged 18-35 years in good health and CMV-seronegative.

This rearrangement joins TRBV9 to TRBJ1-5; possible D gene TRBD1, 6 bases. The V and J ends lost 2 bases and 7 bases respectively, with 10 bases between them. The CDR3 loop spans 13 amino acids. Germline CDR1 reads SGDLS; CDR2 reads YYNGEE. The CDR3 is CASSVGGGQPQHF. In nucleotides, the CDR3 is TGTGCCAGCAGCGTGGGGGGGGGCCAGCCCCAGCATTTT. Full variable domain (rest looked up from reference TRBV9 and TRBJ1-5): DSGVTQTPKHLITATGQRVTLRCSPRSGDLSVYWYQQSLDQGLQFLIQYYNGEERAKGNILERFSAQQFPDLHSELNLSSLELGDSALYFCASSVGGGQPQHFGDGTRLSIL.

The chain uses TRBV27 and TRBJ2-3; 11 bases fit TRBD2. The V gene's germline CDR1 is MNHEY and CDR2 SMNVEV (reference sequence). With V trimmed by 4 bases and J by 11 bases, 11 bases remained unmatched. The CDR3 totals 15 residues. CDR3 in amino acids: CASSSTRGLAGVQYF. As DNA, the CDR3 is TGTGCCAGCAGTTCTACCCGAGGACTAGCGGGTGTGCAGTATTTT.

V gene TRBV4-1 combines with J gene TRBJ2-7, with a possible D match to TRBD2 (7 bases). There are 15 residues in the CDR3. CDR1 is MGHRA, CDR2 YSYEKL, per germline. Trimming left V 4 bases short and J 5 bases short, with 18 bases between. Here the CDR3 DNA reads TGCGCCAGCAGCCGGGGAGGGACACCGTTGGACGAGCAGTACTTC. Translated: CASSRGGTPLDEQYF.

This clone was seen a handful of times. This chain connects TRBV6-5 to TRBJ2-7, with 9 nucleotides matching TRBD1. V dropped 7 bases and J dropped 3; count of bases not matched to a gene: 4. Per germline, CDR1 MNHEY and CDR2 SVGAGI. This CDR3 is 13 amino acids long. DNA for the CDR3: TGTGCCAGCACCCCGACAGGGGGCTACGAGCAGTACTTC. Translating gives CASTPTGGYEQYF.

The rearrangement uses TRBV7-9 and TRBJ2-7; TRBD1 agrees at 8 bases. The CDR3 is 14 residues long. Germline trimming cut 6 bases from V and 0 bases from J; bases unmatched to any gene: 4. CDR1 and CDR2 (germline): SEHNR, FQNEAQ (reference sequence). CDR3 protein: CASSLGTGSYEQYF. DNA of the CDR3: TGTGCCAGCAGTTTGGGGACAGGCTCCTACGAGCAGTACTTC. The whole variable domain, filled in from reference TRBV7-9 and TRBJ2-7, reads DTGVSQNPRHKITKRGQNVTFRCDPISEHNRLYWYRQTLGQGPEFLTYFQNEAQLEKSRLLSDRFSAERPKGSFSTLEIQRTEQGDSAMYLCASSLGTGSYEQYFGPGTRLTVT.

V and J are TRBV15 and TRBJ2-7, with D maybe TRBD2 (6 bases). This CDR3 has 15 residues. The V gene's germline CDR1 is LNHNV and CDR2 YYDKDF (reference sequence). Trimming took 1 base from V and 6 from J, leaving 16 bases between them. The CDR3 nucleotides read TGTGCCACCAGCAGAGCCGGGAGCCTCTTTGGCGAGCAGTACTTC. It specifies CATSRAGSLFGEQYF.

This CDR3 is CASSTGQGASYGYTF. CDR3 DNA: TGTGCCAGCTCAACCGGACAGGGGGCTTCCTATGGCTACACCTTC. The V gene is TRBV18, the J gene TRBJ1-2, with 11 nucleotides matching TRBD1. Losses at the gene ends were 5 bases for V and 4 bases for J; bases not matched to a gene: 6. CDR3 size: 15 residues. Germline V gene lookup returns CDR1 KGHSH and CDR2 LQKENI.

V is TRBV7-8 and J is TRBJ2-1; 11 positions agree with TRBD2. V lost 2 bases to trimming and J lost 7 bases; unmatched junction nucleotides: 7. In germline, CDR1 is SGHVS, CDR2 FQNEAQ. There are 16 residues in the CDR3. CDR3 amino acids: CASSLRGLAGGNEQFF. The DNA for the CDR3 is TGTGCCAGCAGCTTAAGAGGTCTAGCGGGAGGAAATGAGCAGTTCTTC.

The rearrangement uses TRBV28 and TRBJ2-7; 8 nucleotides agree with TRBD2. This CDR3 has 14 residues. V was clipped by 6 bases and J by 3 bases; unmatched bases: 7. CDR1 and CDR2 from the germline V gene are MDHEN and SYDVKM. The CDR3 here is CASRSGTSVYEQYF. In DNA form, the CDR3 reads TGTGCCAGCAGGTCCGGGACTAGTGTCTACGAGCAGTACTTC.

This chain joins TRBV7-9 and TRBJ1-2, with a possible D match to TRBD1 (5 bases). The CDR3 is 11 amino acids. From germline, CDR1 is SEHNR and CDR2 FQNEAQ (reference sequence). The V end was cut by 2 bases, the J end by 9 bases, with 7 bases between. Here the CDR3 reads CASSLKGSYTF. The CDR3, as DNA: TGTGCCAGCAGCTTAAAGGGGAGCTACACCTTC.

The rearrangement links TRBV23-1 to TRBJ2-4; possible D gene TRBD1, 5 bases. TRBV23-1 is an ORF; its function is uncertain. V lost 6 bases and J lost 1, with 13 bases in between. This CDR3 has 15 amino acids. Written as DNA, the CDR3 is TGCGCCAGCAGCCTAGGGGATTTGGCCAAAAACATTCAGTACTTC. The encoded protein is CASSLGDLAKNIQYF.

This sequence joins TRBV27 and TRBJ2-1; 8 nucleotides line up with TRBD1. V was pared by 2 bases and J by 7 bases, with 10 bases of the junction left unmatched. Germline lookup yields CDR1 MNHEY and CDR2 SMNVEV (reference sequence). This CDR3 is built from 16 residues. The CDR3 protein is CASSLPPGQGMNEQFF. In DNA, the CDR3 is TGTGCCAGCAGTTTACCTCCCGGACAGGGTATGAATGAGCAGTTCTTC.

The chain is built from TRBV10-3 and TRBJ2-2; the D gene is possibly TRBD2 (5 bases). The CDR3 length is 16 residues. Looked up from germline, CDR1 is ENHRY and CDR2 is SYGVKD. Between the trimmed V and J ends, which lost 10 bases and 4 bases, there was a span of 22 bases. The CDR3 here is CATHGGPSGSTGELFF. In DNA form, the CDR3 reads TGTGCCACCCATGGCGGGCCAAGTGGCAGCACCGGGGAGCTGTTTTTT.

This chain joins TRBV6-6 and TRBJ2-6; D is possibly TRBD1 (5 bases). The CDR3 consists of 15 residues. The V end was cut by 4 bases, the J end by 3 bases, with 10 bases between. Germline V gene lookup returns CDR1 MNHNY and CDR2 SVGAGI (reference sequence). As DNA, the CDR3 is TGTGCCAGCAGTTGGGCTAGGGGTGGGGCCAACGTCCTGACTTTC. It translates to CASSWARGGANVLTF.

The V call is TRBV30, the J call TRBJ2-7; perhaps TRBD1 as D (5 bases). Germline loops: CDR1 GTSNPN, CDR2 SVGIG (reference sequence). The length of the CDR3 is 14 residues. The germline V and J ends were trimmed by 3 bases and 1 base, with 13 bases remaining between them. The CDR3 protein is CAWRAQGGSYEQYF. CDR3 DNA sequence: TGTGCCTGGAGAGCCCAGGGTGGGTCCTACGAGCAGTACTTC.

The V gene is TRBV7-3, the J gene TRBJ2-7; 12 nucleotides match TRBD2. Unmatched junction bases numbered 6, after V lost 2 bases and J lost 7 bases. The germline V gene encodes CDR1 SGHTA and CDR2 FQGTGA. CDR3 length equals 15 residues. DNA of the CDR3: TGTGCCAGCAGCTTATCGTCTAGCGGGGGGGTGGAGCAGTACTTC. Translating gives CASSLSSSGGVEQYF.

This chain connects TRBV4-2 to TRBJ2-6; D may be TRBD1 (5 bases). Germline CDR1 reads LGHNA; CDR2 reads YNFKEQ. This CDR3 has 16 amino acids. The V end lost 0 bases, the J end lost 1 base, and 7 bases lay between the germline ends. This CDR3 reads CASSQDRVSGANVLTF. CDR3 nucleotide sequence: TGTGCCAGCAGCCAAGACAGGGTTTCTGGGGCCAACGTCCTGACTTTC.

The chain combines TRBV4-2 with TRBJ1-2; D is possibly TRBD1 (5 bases). The V and J ends lost 4 bases and 8 bases respectively, with 20 bases between them. Germline V gene data show CDR1 as LGHNA and CDR2 as YNFKEQ. The CDR3 totals 15 residues. CDR3 region: CASSPRGGAGFGYTF. The CDR3 DNA reads TGTGCCAGCAGCCCTCGGGGGGGTGCAGGGTTCGGCTACACCTTC.

The gene calls are TRBV10-3 and TRBJ2-1; tentatively, D is TRBD2 (5 bases). V was pared by 0 bases and J by 6 bases, with 9 bases between. The CDR3 loop spans 14 amino acids. The germline V gene encodes CDR1 ENHRY and CDR2 SYGVKD. The CDR3 loop is CAISESRGVNEQFF. In nucleotides, the CDR3 is TGTGCCATCAGTGAGTCACGGGGAGTCAATGAGCAGTTCTTC.

This chain links TRBV7-2 with TRBJ2-2; TRBD2 matches at 10 bases. Germline values: CDR1 SGHTA, CDR2 FQGNSA. After removal of 5 bases from V and 4 bases from J, the junction contained 7 bases not matched to a gene. The CDR3 is 16 amino acids. CDR3: CASSTSGGAFTGELFF. The CDR3 DNA follows: TGTGCCAGCAGCACCAGCGGGGGGGCCTTCACCGGGGAGCTGTTTTTT.

This clone was recorded only once. The V gene is TRBV2, the J gene TRBJ1-4, with D tentatively TRBD1 (6 bases). The CDR3 has 14 amino acids. V was shortened by 6 bases and J by 3 bases, with 11 bases between the two germline ends. Germline CDR1 reads SNHLY; CDR2 reads FYNNEI. CDR3 DNA: TGTGCCAGCAGCCAGGGGCTATCTAATGAAAAACTGTTTTTT. Its translation is CASSQGLSNEKLFF.

To note about this clone: The junction differs from germline at one of its ends, possibly a read error. V usage is TRBV7-9 and J usage is TRBJ2-7; D might be TRBD1 (7 bases). This CDR3 contains 14 residues. Germline CDR1 SEHNR, CDR2 FQNEAQ (reference sequence). CDR3: CSSSPGGGLYEQYF. DNA for the CDR3: TGTTCCAGCAGTCCAGGAGGGGGCCTTTACGAGCAGTACTTC.

The J gene is TRBJ2-7, the V gene TRBV14; 8 bases line up with TRBD1. The germline gives CDR1 SGHDN, CDR2 FVKESK. The junction had 2 bases not matched to a gene; V was cut back by 1 base and J by 6 bases. The CDR3 spans 13 residues. For the CDR3, the DNA is TGTGCCAGCAGCCAAGTACAGGGGGGCGAGCAGTACTTC. This encodes CASSQVQGGEQYF.

This chain uses TRBV6-6 with TRBJ2-3; D not certain. The CDR3 runs to 15 residues. Germline loops: CDR1 MNHNY, CDR2 SVGAGI (reference sequence). The V end lost 2 bases, the J end lost 0 bases, and 9 bases lay between the germline ends. CDR3 region: CASSYGHYSTDTQYF. The CDR3 region has the DNA TGTGCCAGCAGTTACGGTCACTATAGCACAGATACGCAGTATTTT.

This clone was observed a few times. V gene TRBV7-2 combines with J gene TRBJ2-1; perhaps TRBD2 as D (5 bases). The CDR3 runs 14 residues. The V and J ends lost 4 bases and 7 bases respectively, with 14 bases between them. CDR1 SGHTA and CDR2 FQGNSA come from the germline V gene. CDR3 in amino acids: CASSSSSRVNEQFF. Here the CDR3 DNA reads TGTGCCAGCAGCTCCTCGTCGAGGGTGAATGAGCAGTTCTTC.